Each of the 27 T cell receptor beta chains below was sequenced from the same sample in a study of patients and donors after allogeneic stem cell transplantation. TCRdb redid the calling of the RT-PCR reads with MiXCR, one entry per CDR3 protein. This sample has hundreds of thousands of distinct CDR3 sequences, with about 37% found just once. The sample taken for sequencing was blood, either unsorted or a sorted T cell fraction (not recorded which). The receptor set was obtained from a human donor who was either an allogeneic HSCT recipient or a stem cell or donor lymphocyte infusion donor (not recorded which). It is not recorded whose cells these are; they may come from a transplant donor.

Only a few counts were recorded for this clonotype. The chain combines TRBV12-3 or TRBV12-4 with TRBJ2-2; no clear D. The ends were cut back, 6 bases at V and 6 bases at J, with 11 bases in the middle. The CDR3 consists of 13 residues. The CDR3 DNA sequence: TGTGCCAGCAGCCTATCTTGGGCCGGGGAGCTGTTTTTT. Translation: CASSLSWAGELFF.

Only a few counts were recorded for this clonotype. The gene calls are TRBV5-1 and TRBJ2-4, with 7 bases lining up with TRBD2. CDR1 is SGHRS and CDR2 is YFSETQ in the germline V gene. The V segment lost 4 bases and the J segment 7 bases; nucleotides outside the gene matches: 5. CDR3 length: 13 amino acids. DNA of the CDR3: TGCGCCAGCAGCCGAAGGGAGGGGAACATTCAGTACTTC. Its protein product is CASSRREGNIQYF.

This clonotype was found a few times. The rearrangement joins TRBV24-1 to TRBJ2-2; D gene ambiguous. The V gene's germline CDR1 is KGHDR and CDR2 SFDVKD. The CDR3 sequence is 16 residues long. Deletions cut 3 bases from V and 11 bases from J, with 21 bases between. In DNA, the CDR3 is TGTGCCACCAGTGATCCGAGAGTCGGAAGTCGATTTGAGCTGTTTTTT. It encodes CATSDPRVGSRFELFF.

The chain uses TRBV7-3 and TRBJ1-1, with TRBD1 matching 8 bases. Trimming cost V 1 base and J 5 bases; bases outside gene matches: 9. The germline CDR1 and CDR2 sequences are SGHTA and FQGTGA. CDR3 size: 16 residues. This CDR3 is CASSLRARGPNTEAFF. The CDR3 region has the DNA TGTGCCAGCAGCTTAAGGGCCAGGGGGCCAAATACTGAAGCTTTCTTT. The variable domain in full, with the rest retrieved from reference TRBV7-3 and TRBJ1-1, is GAGVSQTPSNKVTEKGKYVELRCDPISGHTALYWYRQSLGQGPEFLIYFQGTGAADDSGLPNDRFFAVRPEGSVSTLKIQRTERGDSAVYLCASSLRARGPNTEAFFGQGTRLTVV.

The gene calls are TRBV5-1 and TRBJ2-7, with 7 bases aligning to TRBD1. This CDR3 contains 14 residues. The germline V gene has CDR1 SGHRS and CDR2 YFSETQ. V trimming: 4 bases; J trimming: 2 bases; junction bases outside the gene matches: 6. CDR3 DNA: TGCGCCAGCAGCATCACGACAGGGCCCTACGAGCAGTACTTC. This encodes CASSITTGPYEQYF.

This clonotype has ten or more counts. This chain joins TRBV5-1 and TRBJ1-2; D is ambiguous. With 0 bases removed from V and 3 bases from J, the gap between germline ends came to 9 bases. Germline V gives CDR1 SGHRS, CDR2 YFSETQ. CDR3 length equals 14 residues. Here the CDR3 DNA reads TGCGCCAGCAGCTTGGATTCTGTGGACTATGGCTACACCTTC. Translated, it gives CASSLDSVDYGYTF.

This chain joins TRBV20-1 and TRBJ1-1; D not resolved. V was shortened by 0 bases and J by 1 base, with 12 bases between the two germline ends. The CDR3 totals 15 residues. Germline CDR1 and CDR2: DFQATT and SNEGSKA (reference sequence). The CDR3 is CSARDRRRQNTEAFF. In DNA form, the CDR3 reads TGCAGTGCTAGAGATCGTCGGAGACAGAACACTGAAGCTTTCTTT.

This clonotype was seen a handful of times. This chain joins TRBV7-9 and TRBJ1-4; D remains unclear. The V gene lost 3 bases and the J gene lost 7 bases, with 12 bases spanning the gap. The CDR3 loop spans 14 amino acids. Germline assignment: CDR1 SEHNR and CDR2 FQNEAQ (reference sequence). The CDR3: CASSLDRPREKLFF. As DNA, the CDR3 is TGTGCCAGCAGCTTGGACCGGCCCCGTGAAAAACTGTTTTTT.

This clonotype appeared a few times. The chain joins TRBV12-3 or TRBV12-4 to TRBJ1-1, with unresolved D. V shed 7 bases and J shed 5 bases, with 11 bases lying between them. This CDR3 region has 12 residues. The CDR3 DNA follows: TGTGCCAGCACCTCCTGGGAAACTGAAGCTTTCTTT. The encoded protein is CASTSWETEAFF.

The chain uses TRBV27 and TRBJ2-1, with 8 bases fitting TRBD2. CDR1 and CDR2 (germline): MNHEY, SMNVEV (reference sequence). V shed 6 bases and J 8 bases; nucleotides not matched to a gene: 6. The CDR3 has 13 amino acids. This CDR3 is CASSRLAWDEQFF. In DNA, the CDR3 is TGTGCCAGCAGCCGACTAGCGTGGGATGAGCAGTTCTTC.

This clonotype was counted a single time. The chain couples TRBV6-1 to TRBJ1-5; 11 positions match TRBD1. V dropped 8 bases and J dropped 6; count of bases not matched to a gene: 3. The CDR3 loop spans 13 amino acids. Germline CDR1 and CDR2: MNHNS and SASEGT. CDR3 DNA: TGTGCCAGCGGGGACAGGGGGGCTCAGCCCCAGCATTTT. Translation: CASGDRGAQPQHF.

This clonotype was seen only a few times. The genes are TRBV12-3 or TRBV12-4 and TRBJ1-2; unclear D gene. V lost 6 bases to trimming and J lost 0 bases, with 8 bases between them. This CDR3 contains 13 residues. The CDR3 reads CASSLRANYGYTF. CDR3 bases: TGTGCCAGCAGCCTTAGGGCTAACTATGGCTACACCTTC.

This clonotype was seen only a few times. This chain joins TRBV5-1 and TRBJ2-7, with TRBD1 matching over 8 bases. This CDR3 is 14 amino acids long. CDR1 and CDR2 from the germline V gene are SGHRS and YFSETQ. Unmatched junction bases numbered 3, after V lost 0 bases and J lost 4 bases. Written as DNA, the CDR3 is TGCGCCAGCAGCTTGGCCCAGGGGGCTTACGAGCAGTACTTC. Amino acids: CASSLAQGAYEQYF.

The chain combines TRBV19 with TRBJ1-1; D is uncertain. The CDR3 covers 14 residues. The V end lost 8 bases, the J end lost 0 bases, and 13 bases lay between the germline ends. Germline V lookup: CDR1 LNHDA, CDR2 SQIVND (reference sequence). CDR3 DNA: TGTGCCAGTCGCACTACCAATATGAACACTGAAGCTTTCTTT. Amino acids: CASRTTNMNTEAFF.

V is TRBV9 and J is TRBJ2-7, with D possibly matching TRBD2 (6 bases). With 4 bases removed from V and 6 bases from J, the gap between germline ends came to 11 bases. Germline V lookup: CDR1 SGDLS, CDR2 YYNGEE. This CDR3 contains 12 residues. The CDR3 loop is CASSWMGGEQYF. The CDR3 DNA is TGTGCCAGCAGCTGGATGGGAGGCGAGCAGTACTTC.

Points on this clonotype: This may stem from a read error, because a much larger clone lies one nucleotide away. V is TRBV5-1 and J is TRBJ1-2; no definite D call. V was cut by 7 bases and J by 9 bases, with 13 bases left in between. This CDR3 is 11 amino acids long. Per the germline V gene, CDR1 is SGHRS and CDR2 is YFSETQ. The CDR3 nucleotides read TGCGCCAGCGGAGAAGGACGGAGCTACACCTTC. Protein sequence: CASGEGRSYTF. The full variable domain, its missing parts supplied by reference TRBV5-1 and TRBJ1-2, is KAGVTQTPRYLIKTRGQQVTLSCSPISGHRSVSWYQQTPGQGLQFLFEYFSETQRNKGNFPGRFSGRQFSNSRSEMNVSTLELGDSALYLCASGEGRSYTFGSGTRLTVV.

J is TRBJ2-6 and V is TRBV6-1, with a possible D match to TRBD1 (5 bases). The CDR3 is 15 amino acids. The ends were cut back, 4 bases at V and 0 bases at J, with 7 bases in the middle. CDR1 and CDR2 (germline): MNHNS, SASEGT. The DNA of the CDR3 is TGTGCCAGCAGTGGGGGCCTCTCTGGGGCCAACGTCCTGACTTTC. This encodes CASSGGLSGANVLTF.

The V call is TRBV18, the J call TRBJ1-1; D gene ambiguous. Trimming pared 2 bases from V and 1 base from J, leaving 2 bases between. Germline assignment: CDR1 KGHSH and CDR2 LQKENI. This CDR3 spans 12 amino acids. The CDR3 spells CASSPANTEAFF. The DNA for the CDR3 is TGTGCCAGCTCACCAGCGAACACTGAAGCTTTCTTT.

There are a few counts of this clonotype. The chain is built from TRBV9 and TRBJ2-3; D not certain. Germline CDR1 is SGDLS and CDR2 is YYNGEE. V was pared by 3 bases and J by 6 bases, with 11 bases between. The CDR3 is made up of 13 amino acids. CDR3 protein: CASSALAWDTQYF. CDR3 in DNA: TGTGCCAGCAGCGCCCTGGCATGGGATACGCAGTATTTT.

This chain links TRBV20-1 with TRBJ2-1; weak D call: TRBD2 (7 bases). CDR1 DFQATT and CDR2 SNEGSKA come from the germline V gene (reference sequence). The V and J ends lost 6 bases and 9 bases respectively, with 24 bases between them. CDR3 size: 15 residues. This CDR3 is CSALGRGGYSGEQFF. The CDR3 coding sequence is TGCAGTGCCCTGGGGAGGGGGGGCTATTCGGGTGAGCAGTTCTTC.

There are a few counts of this clonotype. This chain connects TRBV5-8 to TRBJ1-2; D gene uncertain. CDR1 is SGHTS and CDR2 is YDEGEE in the germline V gene. The V end lost 0 bases, the J end lost 8 bases, and 8 bases lay between the germline ends. The CDR3 extends over 12 amino acids. CDR3 nucleotide sequence: TGTGCCAGCAGCTTGGAGAACCTGGGCTACACCTTC. It yields the protein CASSLENLGYTF. Full variable domain (missing parts from reference TRBV5-8 and TRBJ1-2): EAGVTQSPTHLIKTRGQQATLRCSPISGHTSVYWYQQALGLGLQFLLWYDEGEERNRGNFPPRFSGRQFPNYSSELNVNALELEDSALYLCASSLENLGYTFGSGTRLTVV.

This clonotype was seen a few times. This rearrangement joins TRBV12-3 or TRBV12-4 to TRBJ2-7; the match to TRBD1 covers 10 bases. V lost 5 bases to trimming and J lost 6 bases; unmatched junction nucleotides: 13. The CDR3 totals 16 residues. This CDR3 reads CASSTVTGGLLGEQYF. CDR3 sequence (DNA): TGTGCCAGCAGTACGGTGACAGGGGGCTTATTGGGCGAGCAGTACTTC.

This clonotype came up a few times. The chain couples TRBV11-2 to TRBJ1-1, with 7 bases lining up with TRBD1. Germline V gene sequence: CDR1 SGHAT, CDR2 FQNNGV. V lost 5 bases and J lost 10; bases outside the gene matches: 10. CDR3 length: 13 residues. CDR3 amino acids: CASSLYDQGVAFF. In DNA form, the CDR3 reads TGTGCCAGCAGCCTTTATGATCAGGGGGTAGCTTTCTTT.

This clonotype was seen only a few times. The genes are TRBV3-1 and TRBJ1-1; no reliable D call. Germline assignment: CDR1 LGHDT and CDR2 YNNKEL (reference sequence). The CDR3 length is 14 residues. V shed 3 bases and J shed 5 bases, with 13 bases lying between them. The CDR3 bases are TGTGCCAGCAGCCATCGGGCAAAGGGTACTGAAGCTTTCTTT. Translated: CASSHRAKGTEAFF.

The rearrangement uses TRBV19 and TRBJ1-2; 7 bases fit TRBD1. Germline-derived CDR1 and CDR2 are LNHDA and SQIVND (reference sequence). V gave up 2 bases and J gave up 6 bases; unmatched junction bases: 6. This CDR3 is built from 14 residues. DNA for the CDR3: TGTGCCAGTAGTATAAGACAGGGATGGAATGGCTACACCTTC. Translating gives CASSIRQGWNGYTF.

V and J are TRBV29-1 and TRBJ2-3; either TRBD1 or TRBD2 may fit D (5 bases each). V lost 8 bases, J lost 3 bases, and 15 bases lay in between. This CDR3 has 13 amino acids. Germline assignment: CDR1 SQVTM and CDR2 ANQGSEA. As DNA, the CDR3 is TGCAGCCCGAGGGACGGCATGACAGATACGCAGTATTTT. This translates into CSPRDGMTDTQYF.

The chain uses TRBV5-8 and TRBJ1-5; maybe TRBD1 (5 bases). This CDR3 comprises 15 residues. Trimming stripped 4 bases from V and 2 bases from J, with 13 bases between. Germline lookup yields CDR1 SGHTS and CDR2 YDEGEE. The chain's CDR3 is CASSIQGLGNQPQHF. In nucleotides, the CDR3 is TGTGCCAGCAGCATCCAGGGATTAGGCAATCAGCCCCAGCATTTT.